This T cell receptor beta chain was found in a study of blood T cell repertoires in COVID-19. Seattle patient enrollment occurred during active infection, with longitudinal follow-up thereafter. The CDR3 length is 13 residues. V dropped 7 bases and J dropped 5; count of bases not matched to a gene: 4. Germline CDR1 is LNHDA and CDR2 is SQIVND (reference sequence). Profiled with immunoSEQ multiplex PCR; TCRdb holds only in-frame clones, not every one. There are more than 60,000 clones in the sample; 70% to 90% occur only once, and about 6.5% lies in the top ten. Sample: peripheral blood. The TCR comes from a man older than 75 with COVID-19, enrolled during active disease. V gene TRBV19 combines with J gene TRBJ1-1, with 10 bases identical to TRBD1. CDR3 DNA: TGTGCCAGTACCCGGGACAGGGGAACTGAAGCTTTCTTT. This translates into CASTRDRGTEAFF.